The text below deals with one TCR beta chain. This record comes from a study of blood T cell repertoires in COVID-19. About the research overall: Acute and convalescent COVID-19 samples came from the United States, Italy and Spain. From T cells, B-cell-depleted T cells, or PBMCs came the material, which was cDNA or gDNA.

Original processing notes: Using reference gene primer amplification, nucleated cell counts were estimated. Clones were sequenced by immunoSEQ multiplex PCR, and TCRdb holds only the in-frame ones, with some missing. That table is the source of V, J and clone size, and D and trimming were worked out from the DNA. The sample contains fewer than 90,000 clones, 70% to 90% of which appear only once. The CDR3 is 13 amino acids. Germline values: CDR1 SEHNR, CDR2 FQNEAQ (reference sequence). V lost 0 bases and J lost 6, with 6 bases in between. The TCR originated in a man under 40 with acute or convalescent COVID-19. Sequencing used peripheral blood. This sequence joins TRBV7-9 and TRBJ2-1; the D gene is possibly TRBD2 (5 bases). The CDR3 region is CASSLAGANEQFF. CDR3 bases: TGTGCCAGCAGCTTAGCGGGAGCCAATGAGCAGTTCTTC.